This T cell receptor (beta chain) comes out of a study of CD8 T cells in ankylosing spondylitis. A single record per CDR3 protein comes from TCRdb applying MiXCR to the 5' RACE reads. The table lists more than 150,000 distinct CDR3 sequences, approximately 18% of them singletons, with approximately 4.3% in the top ten. Germline V CDR1 and CDR2: SGHKS, YYEKEE (reference sequence). The CDR3 has 17 amino acids. Trimming pared 4 bases from V and 0 bases from J, leaving 20 bases between. This clonotype was observed many times. Its antigen is unknown. Points from the study as a whole: Blood of patients with ankylosing spondylitis appeared to be characterized by a TCR beta motif of several highly homologous variants. Disease-linked clones, CD8+, were relatively rare in peripheral blood.

The sample consisted of blood, either unsorted or a sorted T cell fraction (not recorded which). The chain joins TRBV5-5 to TRBJ2-7; unclear D gene. This clonotype was sampled from a male donor between 10 and 30 years old with ankylosing spondylitis or in good health (not recorded which). This chain's CDR3 is CASSRSIWAASSYEQYF. The DNA for the CDR3 is TGTGCCAGCAGCCGCTCCATCTGGGCCGCTAGCTCCTACGAGCAGTACTTC.